This T cell receptor (beta chain) comes out of a study of blood T cell repertoires in COVID-19. For the study at large: Researchers got acute and convalescent COVID-19 samples from the United States, Italy and Spain.

From germline, CDR1 is ENHRY and CDR2 SYGVKD. The junction had 2 bases not matched to a gene; V was cut back by 1 base and J by 3 bases. The CDR3 contains 15 residues. Assay: immunoSEQ multiplex PCR; the TCRdb copy retains only in-frame clones and omits some. Among fewer than 90,000 clones listed, 88% were seen once. This clonotype was obtained from a human donor in a cohort sampled during active COVID-19. The sequenced sample consisted of peripheral blood. The rearrangement joins TRBV10-3 to TRBJ2-5, with 10 bases identical to TRBD2. The CDR3 coding sequence is TGTGCCATCAGTGAGTTAACTAGCGGGGAAGAGACCCAGTACTTC. Encoded protein: CAISELTSGEETQYF.